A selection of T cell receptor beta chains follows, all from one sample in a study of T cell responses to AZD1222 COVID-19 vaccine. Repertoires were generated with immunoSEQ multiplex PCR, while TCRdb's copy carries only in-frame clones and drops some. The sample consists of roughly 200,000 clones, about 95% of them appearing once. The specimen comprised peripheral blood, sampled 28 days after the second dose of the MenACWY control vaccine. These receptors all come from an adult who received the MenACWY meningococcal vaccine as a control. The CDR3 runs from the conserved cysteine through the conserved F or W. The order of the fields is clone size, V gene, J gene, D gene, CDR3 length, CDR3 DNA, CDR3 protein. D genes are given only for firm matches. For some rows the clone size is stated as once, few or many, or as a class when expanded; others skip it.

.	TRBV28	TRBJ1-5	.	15	TGTGCCAGCAGATTAGGGGGGTCCAGCAATCAGCCCCAGCATTTT	CASRLGGSSNQPQHF
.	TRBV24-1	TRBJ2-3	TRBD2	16	TGTGCCACCAGTGACCTGGGGCGGGGGGGCGTAGATACGCAGTATTTT	CATSDLGRGGVDTQYF
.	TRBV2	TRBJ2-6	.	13	TGTGCCAGCACGGGGACTGGGGCCAACGTCCTGACTTTC	CASTGTGANVLTF
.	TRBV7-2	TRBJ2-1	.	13	TGTGCCAGCAGCTTTTGGGGGGACAATGAGCAGTTCTTC	CASSFWGDNEQFF
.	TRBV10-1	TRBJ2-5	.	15	TGCGCCAGCCTCACACCTACCGAGACAGTAGAGACCCAGTACTTC	CASLTPTETVETQYF
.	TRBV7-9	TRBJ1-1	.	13	TGTGCCAGCAGCTTCATAGGAGGGGATGAAGCTTTCTTT	CASSFIGGDEAFF
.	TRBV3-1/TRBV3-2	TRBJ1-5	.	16	TGTGCCAGCAGCCAAGGGACGATGGGGGCTGTTCAGCCCCAGCATTTT	CASSQGTMGAVQPQHF
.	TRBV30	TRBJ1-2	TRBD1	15	TGTGCCCGTCTACCCCCGGGACAGCTTAACTATGGCTACACCTTC	CARLPPGQLNYGYTF
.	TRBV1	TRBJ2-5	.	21	TGCACCAGCAGCCAAGGCGCTAGCGGGGGGGCGTCGTATGGGAACCAAGAGACCCAGTACTTC	CTSSQGASGGASYGNQETQYF
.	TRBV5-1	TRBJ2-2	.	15	TGCGCCAGCAGCCCCCAGGGACACTACACCGGGGAGCTGTTTTTT	CASSPQGHYTGELFF
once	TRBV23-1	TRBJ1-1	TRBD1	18	TGCGCCAGCAGTCACCCCCCAGCCCTGACAGGGGACCACACTGAAGCTTTCTTT	CASSHPPALTGDHTEAFF
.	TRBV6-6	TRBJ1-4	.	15	TGTGCCAGCAGCTATTCCAGGGGCGGTCTTGAAAAACTGTTTTTT	CASSYSRGGLEKLFF
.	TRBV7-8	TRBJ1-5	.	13	TGTGCCAGCAGCCCGAGAAGCAATCAGCCCCAGCATTTT	CASSPRSNQPQHF
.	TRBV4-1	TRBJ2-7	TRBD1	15	TGCGCCAGCAGCCTAACCCCGGGGACAGGGGGCGAGCAGTACTTC	CASSLTPGTGGEQYF
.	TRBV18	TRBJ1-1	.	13	TGTGCCAGCTCCCCCGGACAGAACACTGAAGCTTTCTTT	CASSPGQNTEAFF
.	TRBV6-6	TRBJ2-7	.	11	TGTGCCAGCAGTTCCGGATCCGAGCAGTACTTC	CASSSGSEQYF
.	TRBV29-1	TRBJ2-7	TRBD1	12	TGCAGCGGGACAGGGAAAAGCGACGAGCAGTACTTC	CSGTGKSDEQYF
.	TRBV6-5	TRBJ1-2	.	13	TGTGCCAGCAGGGAGCAGGGTGACCGCGGCTACACCTTC	CASREQGDRGYTF
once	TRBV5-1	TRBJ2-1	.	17	TGCGCCAGCAGCAACCTCCCGTCGACAGGATCCTACAATGAGCAGTTCTTC	CASSNLPSTGSYNEQFF
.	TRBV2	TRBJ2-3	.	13	TGTGCCAGCAGGGGACAAGCTACCGATACGCAGTATTTT	CASRGQATDTQYF
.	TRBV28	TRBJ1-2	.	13	TGTGCCACCAGGTGGGACACCATCTATGGCTACACCTTC	CATRWDTIYGYTF
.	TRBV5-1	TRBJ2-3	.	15	TGCGCCAGCAGTGACGGGACCCACGACACAGATACGCAGTATTTT	CASSDGTHDTDTQYF
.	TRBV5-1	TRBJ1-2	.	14	TGCGCCAGCAGCTTGCCTGGGGGGGACTATGGCTACACCTTC	CASSLPGGDYGYTF
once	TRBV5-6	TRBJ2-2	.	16	TGTGCCAGCAGCCAATTCCGACAGGCGAGCACCGGGGAGCTGTTTTTT	CASSQFRQASTGELFF
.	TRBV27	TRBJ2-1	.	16	TGTGCCAGCAGCTCGGCCCGGGGTCGCTCCTACAATGAGCAGTTCTTC	CASSSARGRSYNEQFF
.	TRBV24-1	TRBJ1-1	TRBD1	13	TGTGCCACCAGGGGACAGGGAAGCACTGAAGCTTTCTTT	CATRGQGSTEAFF
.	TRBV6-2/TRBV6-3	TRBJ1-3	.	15	TGTGCCAGCAGTTATCTGGGATGGACTGGAAACACCATATATTTT	CASSYLGWTGNTIYF
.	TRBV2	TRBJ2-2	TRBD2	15	TGTGCCAGCAGTAGTAGCGGGGGCGACACCGGGGAGCTGTTTTTT	CASSSSGGDTGELFF
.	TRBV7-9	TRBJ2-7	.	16	TGTGCCAGCAGCTTAATGGGTATGGGACCCCCGGGAGAGCAGTACTTC	CASSLMGMGPPGEQYF
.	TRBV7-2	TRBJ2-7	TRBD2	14	TGTGCCAGCAGCTTGATAGCGGGGACTTACGAGCAGTACTTC	CASSLIAGTYEQYF
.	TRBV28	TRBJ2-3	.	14	TGTGCCAGCATCACAGGGACTGGCACAGATACGCAGTATTTT	CASITGTGTDTQYF
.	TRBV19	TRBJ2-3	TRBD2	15	TGTGCCAGTACTAGCGGGGGGACACACACAGATACGCAGTATTTT	CASTSGGTHTDTQYF
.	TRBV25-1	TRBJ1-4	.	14	TGTGCCAGCAGGGGAACAGGAGTTAATGAAAAACTGTTTTTT	CASRGTGVNEKLFF
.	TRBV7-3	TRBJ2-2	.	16	TGTGCCAGCAGACAATTGACAGGAGCGAACACCGGGGAGCTGTTTTTT	CASRQLTGANTGELFF
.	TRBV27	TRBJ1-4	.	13	TGTGCCAGCAGGCTGGGAGGTGGTGAAAAACTGTTTTTT	CASRLGGGEKLFF
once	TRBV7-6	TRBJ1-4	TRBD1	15	TGTGCCAGCAGCTTAGGGGGACAGGCTCGTGAAAAACTGTTTTTT	CASSLGGQAREKLFF
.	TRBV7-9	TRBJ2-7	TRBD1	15	TGTGCCAGCAGCCTCGACGAGGGGGCTTCCTACGAGCAGTACTTC	CASSLDEGASYEQYF
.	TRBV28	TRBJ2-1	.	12	TGTGCCTTGGGTAGCCGATACAATGAGCAGTTCTTC	CALGSRYNEQFF
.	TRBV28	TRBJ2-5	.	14	TGTGCCAGCAGCCCTCCGGGGAGACAAGAGACCCAGTACTTC	CASSPPGRQETQYF
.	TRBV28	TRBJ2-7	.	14	TGTGCCAGCAGTATTAACTGGCAGTTATACGAGCAGTACTTC	CASSINWQLYEQYF
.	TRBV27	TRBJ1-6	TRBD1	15	TGTGCCAGCAGTTATCTTGGGACAGGGATATCACCCCTCCACTTT	CASSYLGTGISPLHF
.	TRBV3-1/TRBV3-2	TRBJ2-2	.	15	TGTGCCAGCAGCCAAGTGGTTACCCAGGCCGGGGAGCTGTTTTTT	CASSQVVTQAGELFF
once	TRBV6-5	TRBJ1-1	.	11	TGTGCCAGCAGTCGGGGCACTGAAGCTTTCTTT	CASSRGTEAFF
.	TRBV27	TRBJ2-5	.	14	TGTGCCAGCAGTACGTCCGGGGGTAGGGAGACCCAGTACTTC	CASSTSGGRETQYF
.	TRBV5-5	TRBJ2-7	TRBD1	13	TGTGCCAGCAGCGAGTACAGGGGCTACGAGCAGTACTTC	CASSEYRGYEQYF
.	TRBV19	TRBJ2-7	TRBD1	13	TGTGCCAGTAGTATGCAGGGGGTCTACGAGCAGTACTTC	CASSMQGVYEQYF
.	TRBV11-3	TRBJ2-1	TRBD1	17	TGTGCCAGCAGCTTAGTTCATGGGGGACAGGGCAGCAATGAGCAGTTCTTC	CASSLVHGGQGSNEQFF
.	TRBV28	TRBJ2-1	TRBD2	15	TGTGCCAGCAGGAAACTAGCGGGGGGGCCCAATGAGCAGTTCTTC	CASRKLAGGPNEQFF
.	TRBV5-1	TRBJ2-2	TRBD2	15	TGCGCCAGTACGGGGCTAGCGGGAAACACCGGGGAGCTGTTTTTT	CASTGLAGNTGELFF
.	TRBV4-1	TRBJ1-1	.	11	TGCGCCAGCAGCCAAGGGGCTGAAGCTTTCTTT	CASSQGAEAFF
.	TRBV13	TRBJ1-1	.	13	TGTGCCAGCAGCTTAGCCCCGTCCACTGAAGCTTTCTTT	CASSLAPSTEAFF
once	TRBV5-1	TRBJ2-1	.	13	TGCGCCAGCAGCTCCCGGTGGGAAAATGAGCAGTTCTTC	CASSSRWENEQFF
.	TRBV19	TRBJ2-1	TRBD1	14	TGTGCCAGCGGGACAGGCGGCTCCTACAATGAGCAGTTCTTC	CASGTGGSYNEQFF
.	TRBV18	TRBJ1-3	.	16	TGTGCCAGCTCACCCAAGACAGCCACCACTGGAAACACCATATATTTT	CASSPKTATTGNTIYF
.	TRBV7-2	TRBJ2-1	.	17	TGTGCCAGCAGCCCCTACCCCCGGGAGAGCTCCTACAATGAGCAGTTCTTC	CASSPYPRESSYNEQFF
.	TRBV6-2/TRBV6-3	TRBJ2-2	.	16	TGTGCCAGCAGTCCCCGGGACAACTATTTCACCGGGGAGCTGTTTTTT	CASSPRDNYFTGELFF
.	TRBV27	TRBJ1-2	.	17	TGTGCCAGCAGTCCCGGAGTACCCCGGGGCATTAACTATGGCTACACCTTC	CASSPGVPRGINYGYTF
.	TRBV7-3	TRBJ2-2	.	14	TGTGCCAGCAGCCGGGTGGAGAACACCGGGGAGCTGTTTTTT	CASSRVENTGELFF